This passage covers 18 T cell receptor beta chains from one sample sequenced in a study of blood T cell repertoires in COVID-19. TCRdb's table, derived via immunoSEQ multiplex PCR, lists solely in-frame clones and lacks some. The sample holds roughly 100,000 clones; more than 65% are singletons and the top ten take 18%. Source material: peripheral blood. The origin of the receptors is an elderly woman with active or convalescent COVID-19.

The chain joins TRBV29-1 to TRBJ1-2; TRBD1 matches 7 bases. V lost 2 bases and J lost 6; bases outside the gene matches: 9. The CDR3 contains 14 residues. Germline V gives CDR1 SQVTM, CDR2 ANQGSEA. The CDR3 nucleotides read TGCAGCGTTGAATCACCTGACAGGGTTAATGGCTACACCTTC. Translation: CSVESPDRVNGYTF. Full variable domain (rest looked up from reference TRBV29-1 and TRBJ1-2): SAVISQKPSRDICQRGTSLTIQCQVDSQVTMMFWYRQQPGQSLTLIATANQGSEATYESGFVIDKFPISRPNLTFSTLTVSNMSPEDSSIYLCSVESPDRVNGYTFGSGTRLTVV.

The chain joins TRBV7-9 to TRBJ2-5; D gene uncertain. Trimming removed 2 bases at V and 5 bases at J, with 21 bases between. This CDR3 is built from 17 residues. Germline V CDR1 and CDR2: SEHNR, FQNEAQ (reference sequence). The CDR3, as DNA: TGTGCCAGCAGCTTATTCGGTTCGGCCTCCAGGCTGGAGACCCAGTACTTC. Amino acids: CASSLFGSASRLETQYF.

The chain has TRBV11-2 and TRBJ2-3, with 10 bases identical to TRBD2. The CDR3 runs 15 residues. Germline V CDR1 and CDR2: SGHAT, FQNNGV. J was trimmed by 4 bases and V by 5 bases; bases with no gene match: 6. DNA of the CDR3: TGTGCCAGCAGCGCTTCTAGCGGGAGAGCAGATACGCAGTATTTT. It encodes CASSASSGRADTQYF.

CDR3 bases: TGTGCCAGCGCTAAACTTAGCGGGAGGGTCTACGAGCAGTACTTC. It is translated as CASAKLSGRVYEQYF. This chain uses TRBV7-8 with TRBJ2-7; 11 nucleotides align to TRBD2. After removal of 8 bases from V and 3 bases from J, the junction contained 9 bases not matched to a gene. Germline V gene lookup returns CDR1 SGHVS and CDR2 FQNEAQ. The length of the CDR3 is 15 residues.

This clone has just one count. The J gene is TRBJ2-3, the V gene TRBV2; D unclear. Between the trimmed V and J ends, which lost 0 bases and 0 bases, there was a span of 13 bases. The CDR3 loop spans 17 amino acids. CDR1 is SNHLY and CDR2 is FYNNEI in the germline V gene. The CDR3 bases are TGTGCCAGCAGTGAAGCGCGGTCGCCCACTAGCACAGATACGCAGTATTTT. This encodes CASSEARSPTSTDTQYF.

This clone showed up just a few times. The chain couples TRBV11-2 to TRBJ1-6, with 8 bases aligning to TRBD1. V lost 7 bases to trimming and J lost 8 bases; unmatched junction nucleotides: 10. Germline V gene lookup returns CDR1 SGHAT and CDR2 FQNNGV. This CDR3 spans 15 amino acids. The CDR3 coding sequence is TGTGCCAGCAACCGGGGGACAGGAAGTCATTCACCCCTCCACTTT. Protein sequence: CASNRGTGSHSPLHF.

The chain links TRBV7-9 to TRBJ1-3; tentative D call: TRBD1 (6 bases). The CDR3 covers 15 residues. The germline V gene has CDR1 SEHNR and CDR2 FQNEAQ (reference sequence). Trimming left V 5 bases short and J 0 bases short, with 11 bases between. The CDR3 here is CASSRDTSSGNTIYF. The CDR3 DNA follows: TGTGCCAGCAGCCGGGACACGAGCTCTGGAAACACCATATATTTT.

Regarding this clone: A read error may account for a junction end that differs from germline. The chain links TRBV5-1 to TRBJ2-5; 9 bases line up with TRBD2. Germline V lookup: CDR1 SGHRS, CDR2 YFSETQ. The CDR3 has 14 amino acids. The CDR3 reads CASSLGTSKETQYF. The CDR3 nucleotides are TGTGCCAGCAGCTTGGGGACTAGCAAAGAGACCCAGTACTTC.

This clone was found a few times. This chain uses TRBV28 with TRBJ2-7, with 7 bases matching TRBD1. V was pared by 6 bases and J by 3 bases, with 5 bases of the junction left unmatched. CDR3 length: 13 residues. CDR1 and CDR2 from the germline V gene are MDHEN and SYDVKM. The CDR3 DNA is TGTGCCAGCAGGTCGGGACAGAGCTACGAGCAGTACTTC. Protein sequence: CASRSGQSYEQYF.

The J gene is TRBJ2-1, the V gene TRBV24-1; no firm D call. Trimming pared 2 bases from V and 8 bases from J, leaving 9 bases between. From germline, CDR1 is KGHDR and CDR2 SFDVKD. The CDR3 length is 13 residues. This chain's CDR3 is CATSDSFQDEQFF. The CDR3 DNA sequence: TGTGCCACCAGTGATTCCTTTCAGGATGAGCAGTTCTTC.

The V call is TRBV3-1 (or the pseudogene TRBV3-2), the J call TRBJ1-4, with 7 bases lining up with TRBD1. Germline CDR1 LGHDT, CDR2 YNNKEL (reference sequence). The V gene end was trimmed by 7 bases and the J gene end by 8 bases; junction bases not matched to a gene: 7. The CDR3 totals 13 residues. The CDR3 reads CASMNRGGEKLFF. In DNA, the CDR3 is TGTGCCAGCATGAACAGGGGTGGGGAAAAACTGTTTTTT.

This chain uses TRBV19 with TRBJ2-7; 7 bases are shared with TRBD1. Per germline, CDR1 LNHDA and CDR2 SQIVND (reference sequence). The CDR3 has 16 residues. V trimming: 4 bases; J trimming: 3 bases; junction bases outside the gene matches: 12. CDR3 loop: CASSTSFPGQLYEQYF. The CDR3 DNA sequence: TGTGCCAGTAGTACCTCCTTCCCGGGACAGCTCTACGAGCAGTACTTC.

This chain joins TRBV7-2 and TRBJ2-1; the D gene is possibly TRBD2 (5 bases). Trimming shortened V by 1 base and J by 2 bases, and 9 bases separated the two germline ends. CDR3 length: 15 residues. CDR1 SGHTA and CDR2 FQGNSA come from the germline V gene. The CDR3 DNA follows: TGTGCCAGCAGCTTAGAGTCCGGGACCTACAATGAGCAGTTCTTC. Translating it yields CASSLESGTYNEQFF.

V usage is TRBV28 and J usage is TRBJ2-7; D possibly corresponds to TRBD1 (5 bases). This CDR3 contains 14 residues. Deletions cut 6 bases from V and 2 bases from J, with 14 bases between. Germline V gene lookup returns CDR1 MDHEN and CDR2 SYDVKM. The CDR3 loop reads CASRGPPGAYEQYF. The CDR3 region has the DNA TGTGCCAGCAGGGGGCCTCCTGGGGCCTACGAGCAGTACTTC.

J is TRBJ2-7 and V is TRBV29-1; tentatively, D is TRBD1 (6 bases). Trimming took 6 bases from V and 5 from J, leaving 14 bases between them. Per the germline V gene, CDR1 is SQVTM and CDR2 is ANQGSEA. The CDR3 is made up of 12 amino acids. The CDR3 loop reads CSVTGTPNEQYF. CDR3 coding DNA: TGCAGCGTGACCGGGACACCGAACGAGCAGTACTTC.

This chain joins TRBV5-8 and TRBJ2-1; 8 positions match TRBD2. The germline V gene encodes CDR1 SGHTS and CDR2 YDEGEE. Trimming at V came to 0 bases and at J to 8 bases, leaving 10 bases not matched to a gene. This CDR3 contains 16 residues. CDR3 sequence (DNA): TGTGCCAGCAGCTTGGAGCGGGAGCCCGAGAGGGATGAGCAGTTCTTC. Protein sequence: CASSLEREPERDEQFF.

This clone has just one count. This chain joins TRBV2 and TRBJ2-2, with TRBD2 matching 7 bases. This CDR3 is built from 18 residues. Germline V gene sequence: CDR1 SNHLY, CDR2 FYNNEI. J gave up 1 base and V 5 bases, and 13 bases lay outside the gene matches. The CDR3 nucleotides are TGTGCCAGCAGTTTCCCTAGGGGCGGGAGTCTGAACACCGGGGAGCTGTTTTTT. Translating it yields CASSFPRGGSLNTGELFF. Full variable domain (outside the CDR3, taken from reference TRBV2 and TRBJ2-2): EPEVTQTPSHQVTQMGQEVILRCVPISNHLYFYWYRQILGQKVEFLVSFYNNEISEKSEIFDDQFSVERPDGSNFTLKIRSTKLEDSAMYFCASSFPRGGSLNTGELFFGEGSRLTVL.

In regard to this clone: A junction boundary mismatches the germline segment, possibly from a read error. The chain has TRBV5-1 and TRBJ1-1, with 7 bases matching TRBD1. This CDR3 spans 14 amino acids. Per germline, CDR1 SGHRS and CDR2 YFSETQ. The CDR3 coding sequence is TGTGCCAGCAGCTCGGGACAGATGAACACTGAAGCTTTCTTT. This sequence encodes CASSSGQMNTEAFF.